The rows below give T cell receptor beta chains drawn from one sample of a study of CD8 T cells in ankylosing spondylitis. TCRdb itself ran the 5' RACE reads through MiXCR, one entry per CDR3 protein. The sample includes roughly 350,000 distinct CDR3 sequences, 7.5% to 9% seen only once; the top ten take 13% to 15%. Sequenced material: blood, either unsorted or a sorted T cell fraction (not recorded which). These receptors originate from a male donor with ankylosing spondylitis. Each CDR3 is given with its conserved first and last residue. A D gene is named only where the DNA matches it firmly. Some rows mark clone size as missing; the rest say once, few, many or name a class of expanded clone.

d_call | clone_size | j_call | v_call | cdr3_aa | cdr3_nt
NA | NA | TRBJ2-1 | TRBV24-1 | CATSDLGRGSYNEQFF | TGTGCCACCAGTGATTTGGGCAGGGGTTCCTACAATGAGCAGTTCTTC
NA | few | TRBJ2-3 | TRBV20-1 | CSARDWTGSPSLTQYF | TGCAGTGCTAGAGATTGGACTGGGAGTCCCAGTCTGACGCAGTATTTT
NA | few | TRBJ2-7 | TRBV14 | CASSSRGLPGSYEQYF | TGTGCCAGCAGCTCAAGGGGACTCCCCGGCTCCTACGAGCAGTACTTC
NA | many | TRBJ2-7 | TRBV28 | CASSPFPGLYEQYF | TGTGCCAGCAGTCCCTTCCCGGGCCTCTACGAGCAGTACTTC
NA | few | TRBJ2-2 | TRBV6-1 | CASRDAGNTGELFF | TGTGCCAGTAGGGACGCTGGCAACACCGGGGAGCTGTTTTTT
NA | NA | TRBJ2-1 | TRBV12-3/TRBV12-4 | CASTPGGPVNEQFF | TGTGCCAGCACCCCCGGAGGGCCTGTCAATGAGCAGTTCTTC
NA | many | TRBJ1-3 | TRBV7-8 | CASSLAGGGSNTIYF | TGTGCCAGCAGCTTAGCGGGGGGGGGTTCAAACACCATATATTTT
NA | many | TRBJ2-7 | TRBV7-9 | CASSYPTDPSSYEQYF | TGTGCCAGCAGCTACCCGACAGACCCGAGCTCCTACGAGCAGTACTTC
NA | NA | TRBJ2-5 | TRBV27 | CASSLTGRGAVETQYF | TGTGCCAGCAGCCTTACGGGGCGAGGGGCGGTGGAGACCCAGTACTTC
NA | many | TRBJ2-1 | TRBV7-2 | CASSIRIRGPYNEQFF | TGTGCCAGCAGCATACGAATACGGGGACCTTACAATGAGCAGTTCTTC
NA | NA | TRBJ2-5 | TRBV5-1 | CASSHIGTIEETQYF | TGCGCCAGCAGCCATATCGGGACAATCGAAGAGACCCAGTACTTC
TRBD1 | NA | TRBJ2-7 | TRBV5-1 | CASSSTGEVYEQYF | TGCGCCAGCAGCTCGACAGGGGAGGTTTACGAGCAGTACTTC
TRBD1 | NA | TRBJ2-7 | TRBV7-9 | CASSSGQGIYEQYF | TGTGCCAGCAGCTCGGGACAGGGCATCTACGAGCAGTACTTC
NA | many | TRBJ1-5 | TRBV29-1 | CSVSETNSNQPQHF | TGCAGCGTCTCCGAGACAAATAGCAATCAGCCCCAGCATTTT
NA | many | TRBJ2-6 | TRBV15 | CATSRVSGANVLTF | TGTGCCACCAGCAGAGTATCCGGGGCCAACGTCCTGACTTTC
NA | NA | TRBJ2-2 | TRBV4-2 | CASSQVKLATAGELFF | TGTGCCAGCAGCCAAGTAAAGCTAGCGACCGCCGGGGAGCTGTTTTTT
TRBD1 | NA | TRBJ1-1 | TRBV5-1 | CASSPRSTGGNTEAFF | TGCGCCAGCAGCCCCCGCTCTACAGGGGGTAACACTGAAGCTTTCTTT
TRBD2 | many | TRBJ2-1 | TRBV15 | CATSRDPDLAGANEQFF | TGTGCCACCAGCAGAGATCCCGACCTAGCGGGAGCAAATGAGCAGTTCTTC
NA | few | TRBJ2-3 | TRBV7-9 | CASAYSTDTQYF | TGTGCCAGCGCATATAGCACAGATACGCAGTATTTT
TRBD2 | NA | TRBJ2-7 | TRBV5-1 | CASSHLGGGLPTYEQYF | TGCGCCAGCAGCCACCTGGGCGGGGGGCTCCCTACCTACGAGCAGTACTTC
TRBD2 | NA | TRBJ2-1 | TRBV14 | CASSQEGGSRYNEQFF | TGTGCCAGCAGCCAAGAAGGCGGGAGCCGATACAATGAGCAGTTCTTC
TRBD1 | few | TRBJ2-5 | TRBV5-5 | CASSWTGGGETQYF | TGTGCCAGCAGCTGGACAGGGGGCGGTGAGACCCAGTACTTC
TRBD2 | few | TRBJ2-1 | TRBV28 | CASPPAGGVRNEQFF | TGTGCCAGCCCCCCGGCGGGGGGAGTGAGAAATGAGCAGTTCTTC
TRBD1 | NA | TRBJ2-2 | TRBV5-1 | CASSLLTGSNTGELFF | TGCGCCAGCAGCTTATTGACAGGGTCGAACACCGGGGAGCTGTTTTTT
NA | many | TRBJ2-2 | TRBV4-1 | CASSQPQTWGTGELFF | TGCGCCAGCAGCCAGCCACAAACATGGGGCACCGGGGAGCTGTTTTTT
NA | NA | TRBJ2-1 | TRBV9 | CASSVDGESSYNEQFF | TGTGCCAGCAGCGTAGATGGGGAGTCCTCCTACAATGAGCAGTTCTTC
TRBD2 | many | TRBJ2-1 | TRBV6-2/TRBV6-3 | CASRAGTSFYNEQFF | TGTGCCAGCAGGGCCGGGACTAGCTTCTACAATGAGCAGTTCTTC
NA | few | TRBJ1-6 | TRBV5-1 | CASSLVYKSLGSPLHF | TGCGCCAGCAGCTTGGTGTACAAGTCGCTCGGTTCACCCCTCCACTTT
TRBD1 | few | TRBJ2-7 | TRBV7-3 | CASSRDRASSYEQYF | TGTGCCAGCAGCCGTGACAGGGCTTCTTCCTACGAGCAGTACTTC
TRBD2 | NA | TRBJ2-1 | TRBV20-1 | CSARVGLAGFSDEQFF | TGCAGTGCTAGAGTCGGACTAGCGGGATTTTCCGATGAGCAGTTCTTC
TRBD1 | NA | TRBJ2-1 | TRBV27 | CASSTRTGGAFHEQFF | TGTGCCAGCAGTACTCGGACAGGGGGCGCTTTCCATGAGCAGTTCTTC
TRBD2 | few | TRBJ2-7 | TRBV20-1 | CSVSQRGYEQYF | TGCAGTGTGAGCCAGCGGGGCTACGAGCAGTACTTC
TRBD2 | few | TRBJ2-7 | TRBV12-3/TRBV12-4 | CASGRTSGSSYEQYF | TGTGCCAGCGGTCGAACTAGCGGGAGCTCCTACGAGCAGTACTTC